The 24 T cell receptor beta chains reported below all come from one sample, sequenced in a study of a mutant IDH1 vaccine in newly diagnosed glioma. Assay: immunoSEQ multiplex PCR; the TCRdb copy retains only in-frame clones and omits some. Of around 50,000 clones in the sample, roughly 89% were seen once. Time point reported: baseline, week 1 (first vaccination visit). Treatment: pre-vaccination baseline after standard-of-care therapy. Sequenced material: PBMCs, taken from a glioma patient treated with radiotherapy, temozolomide or both. The receptor source for this set is a man between 40 and 49 years old with glioma.

V is TRBV5-1 and J is TRBJ1-1; tentatively, D is TRBD1 (5 bases). CDR3 length: 13 amino acids. V shed 0 bases and J shed 7 bases, with 10 bases lying between them. CDR1 is SGHRS and CDR2 is YFSETQ in the germline V gene. The chain's CDR3 is CASSLDGGSEAFF. In nucleotides, the CDR3 is TGCGCCAGCAGCTTGGACGGGGGAAGTGAAGCTTTCTTT. The whole variable domain, filled in from reference TRBV5-1 and TRBJ1-1, reads KAGVTQTPRYLIKTRGQQVTLSCSPISGHRSVSWYQQTPGQGLQFLFEYFSETQRNKGNFPGRFSGRQFSNSRSEMNVSTLELGDSALYLCASSLDGGSEAFFGQGTRLTVV.

This clone was observed a single time. V gene TRBV29-1 combines with J gene TRBJ1-1, with D unclear. The CDR3 has 13 amino acids. Per germline, CDR1 SQVTM and CDR2 ANQGSEA. The V gene lost 0 bases and the J gene lost 2 bases, with 7 bases spanning the gap. In nucleotides, the CDR3 is TGCAGCGTTGAAGAACCGGCAAACACTGAAGCTTTCTTT. Its translation is CSVEEPANTEAFF. The variable domain in full, with the rest retrieved from reference TRBV29-1 and TRBJ1-1, is SAVISQKPSRDICQRGTSLTIQCQVDSQVTMMFWYRQQPGQSLTLIATANQGSEATYESGFVIDKFPISRPNLTFSTLTVSNMSPEDSSIYLCSVEEPANTEAFFGQGTRLTVV.

CDR3 in DNA: TGTGCCAGCAGCTTTCCCACAGGGAATTCGAGAAACATTCAGTACTTC. Residues: CASSFPTGNSRNIQYF. The gene calls are TRBV5-5 and TRBJ2-4; TRBD1 is a possible D gene (6 bases). Germline lookup yields CDR1 SGHKS and CDR2 YYEKEE (reference sequence). This CDR3 region has 16 residues. Trimming left V 2 bases short and J 6 bases short, with 18 bases between.

This clone was observed a few times. The chain carries TRBV7-8 and TRBJ2-7; 8 bases line up with TRBD1. The CDR3 consists of 14 residues. From germline, CDR1 is SGHVS and CDR2 FQNEAQ. V trimming: 6 bases; J trimming: 0 bases; junction bases outside the gene matches: 4. DNA of the CDR3: TGTGCCAGCAGACGGACAGGGTCCTCCTACGAGCAGTACTTC. Protein: CASRRTGSSYEQYF.

The chain has TRBV25-1 and TRBJ2-4; the D gene is possibly TRBD1 (6 bases). The CDR3 covers 15 residues. V shed 3 bases and J shed 8 bases, with 17 bases lying between them. Germline V gene lookup returns CDR1 MGHDK and CDR2 SYGVNS. In DNA, the CDR3 is TGTGCCAGCAGTGATGGGGGTGGGACAATAGACATTCAGTACTTC. This sequence encodes CASSDGGGTIDIQYF.

The rearrangement links TRBV6-1 to TRBJ1-4; tentative D call: TRBD1 (6 bases). Per the germline V gene, CDR1 is MNHNS and CDR2 is SASEGT. The CDR3 loop spans 16 amino acids. V lost 2 bases and J lost 7, with 17 bases in between. CDR3 residues: CASSEPPRGGFEKLFF. The CDR3 region has the DNA TGTGCCAGCAGTGAACCCCCCAGGGGAGGTTTTGAAAAACTGTTTTTT.

V is TRBV4-3 and J is TRBJ2-3, with D possibly TRBD2 on 6 matching bases. Per germline, CDR1 LGHNA and CDR2 YSLEER. Trimming cost V 1 base and J 2 bases, with 13 bases left between them. The CDR3 consists of 16 residues. The CDR3 region has the DNA TGCGCCAGCAGCCAAGCAAAGCTAGCGATCACAGATACGCAGTATTTT. This sequence encodes CASSQAKLAITDTQYF.

The chain carries TRBV5-4 and TRBJ2-6; D is tentatively TRBD1 or TRBD2 (5 bases each). The CDR3 extends over 15 amino acids. Germline CDR1 SGHNT, CDR2 YYREEE (reference sequence). Trimming stripped 3 bases from V and 4 bases from J, with 11 bases between. The CDR3: CASSYGGSGANVLTF. Here the CDR3 DNA reads TGTGCCAGCAGCTATGGGGGTTCCGGGGCCAACGTCCTGACTTTC.

The chain joins TRBV27 to TRBJ2-7; D not resolved. The CDR3 contains 14 residues. Germline-derived CDR1 and CDR2 are MNHEY and SMNVEV (reference sequence). The V end was cut by 5 bases, the J end by 4 bases, with 15 bases between. DNA of the CDR3: TGTGCCAGCAGTCCGCTACGGGTTTCTTACGAGCAGTACTTC. It yields the protein CASSPLRVSYEQYF.

The chain couples TRBV28 to TRBJ2-7; D may be TRBD2 (6 bases). CDR3 length equals 15 residues. CDR1 is MDHEN, CDR2 SYDVKM, per germline. Trimming cost V 5 bases and J 0 bases, with 14 bases left between them. CDR3 sequence (DNA): TGTGCCAGCAGTGATACTAGCTGGAGCTCCTACGAGCAGTACTTC. Translating it yields CASSDTSWSSYEQYF.

This clone was seen only once. The chain uses TRBV28 and TRBJ2-7; D perhaps matches TRBD2 (5 bases). CDR1 MDHEN and CDR2 SYDVKM come from the germline V gene. The CDR3 has 16 amino acids. Trimming took off 4 bases at V and 4 bases at J, with 20 bases between the two ends. CDR3 nucleotides: TGTGCCAGCAGTTCCTTTGCCGAACTAGGCGTTTACGAGCAGTACTTC. As protein: CASSSFAELGVYEQYF.

The genes are TRBV2 and TRBJ1-2; D remains ambiguous. The CDR3 loop spans 14 amino acids. Trimming cost V 5 bases and J 4 bases, with 14 bases left between them. Looked up from germline, CDR1 is SNHLY and CDR2 is FYNNEI. The CDR3 DNA reads as TGTGCCAGCAGTCCGCCTATAGGTAGCTATGGCTACACCTTC. Translating it yields CASSPPIGSYGYTF.

The chain recombines TRBV5-5 with TRBJ2-5; D might be TRBD1 or TRBD2, each matching 7 bases. The germline V gene has CDR1 SGHKS and CDR2 YYEKEE (reference sequence). The CDR3 consists of 14 residues. V was pared by 4 bases and J by 5 bases, with 15 bases between. The CDR3 loop reads CASSGWEGAETQYF. Here the CDR3 DNA reads TGTGCCAGCAGCGGGTGGGAGGGGGCGGAGACCCAGTACTTC.

Concerning this clone itself: Germline is not matched at one junction end, which may reflect a read error. V gene TRBV7-7 combines with J gene TRBJ2-1; 8 bases align to TRBD2. The germline V gene encodes CDR1 SSHAT and CDR2 FNYEAQ (reference sequence). The CDR3 has 14 amino acids. In nucleotides, the CDR3 is TGTGCTAGCAGCTTTCGGCGGGGGGCTTATGAGCAGTTCTTC. Its translation is CASSFRRGAYEQFF.

The rearrangement uses TRBV18 and TRBJ2-7; 9 bases are a match to TRBD2. The CDR3 sequence is 15 residues long. CDR1 and CDR2 (germline): KGHSH, LQKENI. With V trimmed by 1 base and J by 7 bases, 8 bases remained unmatched. In DNA, the CDR3 is TGTGCCAGCTCACCACAGAATAGCGGGAGCAATGAGCAGTACTTC. Its protein product is CASSPQNSGSNEQYF.

As to this clone: Different DNA sequences within this sample yield the same CDR3. V and J are TRBV9 and TRBJ1-1; 7 bases fit TRBD1. Per the germline V gene, CDR1 is SGDLS and CDR2 is YYNGEE. This CDR3 comprises 12 residues. Losses at the gene ends were 5 bases for V and 4 bases for J; bases not matched to a gene: 2. This CDR3 reads CASSAGGTEAFF. As DNA, the CDR3 is TGTGCCAGCAGTGCAGGGGGCACTGAAGCTTTCTTT.

The chain uses TRBV10-2 and TRBJ2-3, with TRBD2 as a possible D gene (6 bases). There are 14 residues in the CDR3. CDR1 WSHSY and CDR2 SAAADI come from the germline V gene. The germline V and J ends were trimmed by 3 bases and 2 bases, with 9 bases remaining between them. The chain's CDR3 is CASSDGGITDTQYF. DNA of the CDR3: TGCGCCAGCAGTGATGGGGGGATCACAGATACGCAGTATTTT.

The chain couples TRBV27 to TRBJ1-1, with 9 bases identical to TRBD1. V gave up 5 bases and J gave up 3 bases; unmatched junction bases: 10. CDR1 and CDR2 (germline): MNHEY, SMNVEV (reference sequence). This CDR3 contains 16 residues. The CDR3 coding sequence is TGTGCCAGCAGTCCAGGGACAGGGTTGGGATACACTGAAGCTTTCTTT. It is translated as CASSPGTGLGYTEAFF.

The chain combines TRBV6-1 with TRBJ2-3, with TRBD2 matching over 7 bases. The CDR3 consists of 15 residues. The V and J ends lost 2 bases and 0 bases, in that order; junction bases with no gene match: 2. Germline lookup yields CDR1 MNHNS and CDR2 SASEGT. The CDR3 reads CASSEFSGSTDTQYF. Written as DNA, the CDR3 is TGTGCCAGCAGTGAATTTAGCGGGAGCACAGATACGCAGTATTTT.

The J gene is TRBJ2-7, the V gene TRBV29-1, with 7 bases matching TRBD1. Germline V gives CDR1 SQVTM, CDR2 ANQGSEA. The trim removed 7 bases at V and 4 bases at J, leaving 10 bases unmatched. This CDR3 spans 13 amino acids. CDR3 sequence (DNA): TGCAGCGCAACTGAGGGGGCGAGATACGAGCAGTACTTC. It yields the protein CSATEGARYEQYF.

The chain links TRBV27 to TRBJ1-5; no clear D. V was pared by 2 bases and J by 1 base, with 3 bases between. The CDR3 totals 13 residues. From germline, CDR1 is MNHEY and CDR2 SMNVEV (reference sequence). CDR3 sequence reads: CASSLQSNQPQHF. Written as DNA, the CDR3 is TGTGCCAGCAGTTTACAGAGCAATCAGCCCCAGCATTTT.

This clone was detected only once. The chain is built from TRBV15 and TRBJ2-3; D is tentatively TRBD1 or TRBD2 (5 bases each). Germline lookup yields CDR1 LNHNV and CDR2 YYDKDF (reference sequence). The CDR3 consists of 19 residues. V shed 0 bases and J shed 2 bases, with 21 bases lying between them. The CDR3 bases are TGTGCCACCAGCAGAGAAGGGGTCGGCGGGTCAACACACACAGATACGCAGTATTTT. Amino acids: CATSREGVGGSTHTDTQYF.

The genes are TRBV27 and TRBJ2-7; D is ambiguous. This CDR3 contains 13 residues. With 8 bases removed from V and 0 bases from J, the gap between germline ends came to 11 bases. CDR1 is MNHEY and CDR2 is SMNVEV in the germline V gene (reference sequence). CDR3 region: CASRSGNSYEQYF. The CDR3 coding sequence is TGTGCCAGCCGCTCCGGCAACTCCTACGAGCAGTACTTC.

This clone was seen more than once but under ten times. In nucleotides, the CDR3 is TGCGCCAGCAGCTTGGGGGACAGGTTGAACACTGAAGCTTTCTTT. It specifies CASSLGDRLNTEAFF. V and J are TRBV5-1 and TRBJ1-1; the match to TRBD1 covers 8 bases. This CDR3 is built from 15 residues. Germline V gene sequence: CDR1 SGHRS, CDR2 YFSETQ. The V and J ends lost 0 bases and 0 bases, in that order; junction bases with no gene match: 1.